Following are 17 T cell receptor beta chains from one sample sequenced in a study of radiotherapy plus CTLA-4 blockade in lung cancer (dated by TCRdb to about 2018). The library was obtained by the immunoSEQ multiplex PCR assay. TCRdb limited this immuneACCESS table to in-frame rearrangements with V and J called. A share of clones is missing; checked studies link under half to unresolved V genes, and the rest is unexplained. The sample data list roughly 73,000 clones, and roughly 91% of these were observed just once. The leading ten clones occupy around 40% of the sample. This material consisted of peripheral blood, taken from a patient treated with radiotherapy plus ipilimumab. All receptors come from a human donor with non-small cell lung cancer that progressed on radiotherapy plus ipilimumab.

The chain joins TRBV2 to TRBJ1-1, with TRBD1 matching over 9 bases. V lost 6 bases to trimming and J lost 0 bases; unmatched junction nucleotides: 2. The CDR3 spans 14 residues. Germline-derived CDR1 and CDR2 are SNHLY and FYNNEI. The CDR3 nucleotides read TGTGCCAGCAGAGGGACAGGGATGAACACTGAAGCTTTCTTT. Protein sequence: CASRGTGMNTEAFF.

V usage is TRBV2 and J usage is TRBJ1-1; D perhaps matches TRBD1 (6 bases). There are 15 residues in the CDR3. Germline CDR1 SNHLY, CDR2 FYNNEI. V gave up 7 bases and J gave up 0 bases, with 15 bases separating them. CDR3 region: CASIPPGTLNTEAFF. In nucleotides, the CDR3 is TGTGCCAGCATTCCTCCCGGGACATTGAACACTGAAGCTTTCTTT.

This rearrangement joins TRBV27 to TRBJ1-2, with a tentative D call TRBD1 (6 bases). The CDR3 length is 16 residues. Germline CDR1 and CDR2: MNHEY and SMNVEV (reference sequence). Trimming removed 7 bases at V and 5 bases at J, with 23 bases between. CDR3 region: CASKVRTDHPYYGYTF. DNA for the CDR3: TGTGCCAGCAAGGTTCGGACAGATCACCCCTATTATGGCTACACCTTC.

The chain carries TRBV28 and TRBJ1-2; D may be TRBD1 (5 bases). The CDR3 is 13 residues long. The V and J ends lost 2 bases and 4 bases respectively, with 8 bases between them. CDR1 and CDR2 from the germline V gene are MDHEN and SYDVKM. The CDR3 DNA reads TGTGCCAGCAGTTTAGGGGCCCTCTATGGCTACACCTTC. The encoded protein is CASSLGALYGYTF.

This rearrangement joins TRBV5-1 to TRBJ2-2; 12 nucleotides agree with TRBD2. Germline CDR1 SGHRS, CDR2 YFSETQ. J lost 5 bases, V lost 5 bases, and 4 bases had no gene match. This CDR3 is built from 15 residues. The CDR3 DNA sequence: TGCGCCAGCAGACAGACTAGCGGGAGTACCGGGGAGCTGTTTTTT. Translating it yields CASRQTSGSTGELFF. Complete variable domain (other parts from reference TRBV5-1 and TRBJ2-2): KAGVTQTPRYLIKTRGQQVTLSCSPISGHRSVSWYQQTPGQGLQFLFEYFSETQRNKGNFPGRFSGRQFSNSRSEMNVSTLELGDSALYLCASRQTSGSTGELFFGEGSRLTVL.

The chain carries TRBV2 and TRBJ2-1; D may be TRBD2 (6 bases). Germline values: CDR1 SNHLY, CDR2 FYNNEI. The CDR3 contains 15 residues. V was shortened by 4 bases and J by 2 bases, with 12 bases between the two germline ends. The CDR3, as DNA: TGTGCCAGCAGTGTAGGGACTGAGACCTACAATGAGCAGTTCTTC. Its protein is CASSVGTETYNEQFF.

The chain links TRBV27 to TRBJ1-1; D is ambiguous. CDR3 length: 14 amino acids. The germline V gene has CDR1 MNHEY and CDR2 SMNVEV (reference sequence). V lost 5 bases and J lost 1, with 11 bases in between. CDR3 loop: CASSLTYGNTEAFF. For the CDR3, the DNA is TGTGCCAGCAGTCTGACTTACGGGAACACTGAAGCTTTCTTT.

The rearrangement links TRBV5-4 to TRBJ2-7, with 8 nucleotides matching TRBD2. The V segment lost 4 bases and the J segment 1 base; nucleotides outside the gene matches: 7. Germline V gene data show CDR1 as SGHNT and CDR2 as YYREEE (reference sequence). The CDR3 runs 15 residues. The CDR3 sequence is CASSRGRPLSYEQYF. In DNA form, the CDR3 reads TGTGCCAGCAGCCGCGGGAGGCCCCTTTCCTACGAGCAGTACTTC.

DNA of the CDR3: TGTGCCAGCAGTGTAACCAGGCCCTCCTCTGGAAACACCATATATTTT. Translation gives CASSVTRPSSGNTIYF. This chain uses TRBV2 with TRBJ1-3; the D is unclear. V was shortened by 4 bases and J by 0 bases, with 13 bases between the two germline ends. This CDR3 has 16 residues. Per the germline V gene, CDR1 is SNHLY and CDR2 is FYNNEI.

This clone showed up just once. The chain links TRBV29-1 to TRBJ1-1; no firm D call. Germline CDR1 SQVTM, CDR2 ANQGSEA. The CDR3 covers 13 residues. The V end lost 4 bases, the J end lost 1 base, and 10 bases lay between the germline ends. In nucleotides, the CDR3 is TGCAGCGTTGGAGAGACATCGAACACTGAAGCTTTCTTT. The encoded protein is CSVGETSNTEAFF. The full variable domain, with the rest looked up from reference TRBV29-1 and TRBJ1-1, is SAVISQKPSRDICQRGTSLTIQCQVDSQVTMMFWYRQQPGQSLTLIATANQGSEATYESGFVIDKFPISRPNLTFSTLTVSNMSPEDSSIYLCSVGETSNTEAFFGQGTRLTVV.

This rearrangement joins TRBV20-1 to TRBJ1-1, with D unclear. The CDR3 is 11 residues long. Trimming shortened V by 7 bases and J by 8 bases, and 14 bases separated the two germline ends. Germline CDR1 DFQATT, CDR2 SNEGSKA (reference sequence). The DNA of the CDR3 is TGCAGTGTTAGGACGGAAATCGAAGCTTTCTTT. As protein: CSVRTEIEAFF.

The chain combines TRBV7-9 with TRBJ1-2, with D maybe TRBD1 (5 bases). The germline V and J ends were trimmed by 7 bases and 6 bases, with 21 bases remaining between them. This CDR3 is built from 15 residues. Germline V lookup: CDR1 SEHNR, CDR2 FQNEAQ (reference sequence). The CDR3 DNA sequence: TGTGCCAGCATTTCAAACCTCAGGGTTTTTGATGGCTACACCTTC. Translation gives CASISNLRVFDGYTF.

The V gene is TRBV15, the J gene TRBJ2-7; D gene ambiguous. CDR1 LNHNV and CDR2 YYDKDF come from the germline V gene (reference sequence). The CDR3 contains 12 residues. The V and J ends lost 2 bases and 7 bases respectively, with 9 bases between them. DNA for the CDR3: TGTGCCACCAGCAGACGTAGAGGAGAGCAGTACTTC. It yields the protein CATSRRRGEQYF.

This CDR3 is CASSLAGLVQHF. The DNA for the CDR3 is TGTGCCAGCAGCCTCGCGGGTTTGGTCCAGCATTTT. This chain joins TRBV28 and TRBJ1-5; D is undetermined. The CDR3 has 12 amino acids. Germline assignment: CDR1 MDHEN and CDR2 SYDVKM. The V and J ends lost 6 bases and 12 bases respectively, with 15 bases between them.

In this sample, this clone turned up a few times. The rearrangement links TRBV11-2 to TRBJ2-5; D call uncertain. Looked up from germline, CDR1 is SGHAT and CDR2 is FQNNGV. V shed 1 base and J shed 5 bases, with 14 bases lying between them. CDR3 length: 15 residues. The CDR3 here is CASSLVRSIGETQYF. CDR3 sequence (DNA): TGTGCCAGCAGCTTAGTACGGTCCATAGGGGAGACCCAGTACTTC.

The chain combines TRBV14 with TRBJ2-1; TRBD2 matches at 11 bases. The germline CDR1 and CDR2 sequences are SGHDN and FVKESK. CDR3 size: 18 residues. V was clipped by 0 bases and J by 7 bases; unmatched bases: 11. CDR3 sequence reads: CASSQDYVLAGGTNEQFF. In DNA, the CDR3 is TGTGCCAGCAGCCAAGATTATGTGCTAGCGGGAGGCACAAATGAGCAGTTCTTC. Looking up the rest from reference TRBV14 and TRBJ2-1 gives the full variable domain: EAGVTQFPSHSVIEKGQTVTLRCDPISGHDNLYWYRRVMGKEIKFLLHFVKESKQDESGMPNNRFLAERTGGTYSTLKVQPAELEDSGVYFCASSQDYVLAGGTNEQFFGPGTRLTVL.

The chain joins TRBV27 to TRBJ2-5; TRBD1 matches 7 bases. This CDR3 contains 13 residues. With 5 bases clipped from V and 3 bases from J, the junction kept 3 bases outside the gene matches. CDR1 and CDR2 from the germline V gene are MNHEY and SMNVEV (reference sequence). The CDR3: CASSPGTEETQYF. In nucleotides, the CDR3 is TGTGCCAGCAGTCCCGGGACAGAAGAGACCCAGTACTTC.